This entry features one TCR beta chain sequence. The target antigen is unknown. The data stem from a study of T cell responses to AZD1222 COVID-19 vaccine. Overall study findings and caveats: The donor group comprised mostly white British people and more females; the analysis possibly underestimated clonal diversity.

Data came from immunoSEQ multiplex PCR; TCRdb stores just in-frame clones and leaves some out. The sample lists about 160,000 clones; 91% were seen once. Second doses were pooled across both intervals (about 4 or about 12 weeks). The CDR3 contains 14 residues. The ends lost 5 bases at V and 2 bases at J; junction bases unmatched: 5. Germline V gene lookup returns CDR1 LNHDA and CDR2 SQIVND (reference sequence). The receptor comes from an adult who received the AZD1222 COVID-19 vaccine. The sample in question was peripheral blood, obtained 28 days after the second AZD1222 dose. The chain is built from TRBV19 and TRBJ1-1; TRBD1 aligns across 7 bases. Written as DNA, the CDR3 is TGTGCCAGTAGTCCGGGACAGTTTAACACTGAAGCTTTCTTT. Protein product: CASSPGQFNTEAFF. Looking up the rest from reference TRBV19 and TRBJ1-1 gives the full variable domain: DGGITQSPKYLFRKEGQNVTLSCEQNLNHDAMYWYRQDPGQGLRLIYYSQIVNDFQKGDIAEGYSVSREKKESFPLTVTSAQKNPTAFYLCASSPGQFNTEAFFGQGTRLTVV.